This T cell receptor (beta chain) was identified during a study of cytomegalovirus exposure and HLA in healthy donors. Study-level results: The study carried out a later analysis of TCR beta sequences. It associated around 17,000 of them with specific HLA alleles at a false discovery rate of 0.05. Most TCR sequences were rare, but some public TCRs occurred in many donors.

The PCR had 60 Vbeta and 13 Jbeta primers. Sequencing used immunoSEQ multiplex PCR; TCRdb keeps in-frame clones, though not all of them. Here the sample spans 310,000 or so clones, roughly 89% being singletons. Comment on this clone: The antigen is undetermined.

The receptor was derived from a woman younger than 35 in good health and CMV-seronegative. Sequencing was done on a sample of PBMCs.

This chain's CDR3 is CASSGGGAAGYEQFF. CDR3 coding DNA: TGTGCCAGCAGTGGGGGGGGAGCAGCAGGGTATGAGCAGTTCTTC. This chain joins TRBV6-1 and TRBJ2-1; 7 bases agree with TRBD2. V gave up 4 bases and J gave up 8 bases; unmatched junction bases: 11. From germline, CDR1 is MNHNS and CDR2 SASEGT. The CDR3 is 15 residues long.